One and the same sample provided the 17 T cell receptor beta chains below, sequenced in a study of T cell responses to AZD1222 COVID-19 vaccine. Sequenced by immunoSEQ multiplex PCR; TCRdb stores in-frame clones only, minus some. Of roughly 130,000 clones in the sample, around nine tenths were seen once. This specimen consisted of peripheral blood, obtained 28 days after the second AZD1222 dose. These receptors all come from an adult who received the AZD1222 COVID-19 vaccine.

The chain is built from TRBV28 and TRBJ1-4; a weak D match, TRBD1 (5 bases). Germline-derived CDR1 and CDR2 are MDHEN and SYDVKM. The CDR3 has 17 residues. V gave up 7 bases and J gave up 0 bases, with 18 bases separating them. CDR3 protein: CASNWGELTPTNEKLFF. CDR3 nucleotide sequence: TGTGCCAGCAACTGGGGGGAACTCACACCAACTAATGAAAAACTGTTTTTT. The whole variable domain, remainder taken from reference TRBV28 and TRBJ1-4, is DVKVTQSSRYLVKRTGEKVFLECVQDMDHENMFWYRQDPGLGLRLIYFSYDVKMKEKGDIPEGYSVSREKKERFSLILESASTNQTSMYLCASNWGELTPTNEKLFFGSGTQLSVL.

This chain joins TRBV11-2 and TRBJ2-3, with TRBD2 matching 9 bases. The germline V gene encodes CDR1 SGHAT and CDR2 FQNNGV. This CDR3 region has 15 residues. V gave up 1 base and J gave up 3 bases; unmatched junction bases: 2. CDR3 residues: CASSLVAGVTDTQYF. In DNA form, the CDR3 reads TGTGCCAGCAGCTTAGTAGCGGGGGTTACAGATACGCAGTATTTT.

This chain connects TRBV6-6 to TRBJ1-6; D is unresolved. V gave up 1 base and J gave up 5 bases, with 0 bases separating them. Germline V gives CDR1 MNHNY, CDR2 SVGAGI (reference sequence). CDR3 length: 12 residues. CDR3 amino acids: CASSYYNSPLHF. The CDR3 DNA sequence: TGTGCCAGCAGTTACTATAATTCACCCCTCCACTTT.

The rearrangement links TRBV7-9 to TRBJ2-1; D is perhaps TRBD2 (5 bases). The CDR3 consists of 12 residues. V was trimmed by 0 bases and J by 10 bases, leaving 7 bases between them. From germline, CDR1 is SEHNR and CDR2 FQNEAQ (reference sequence). CDR3 amino acids: CASSLAEREQFF. The CDR3 DNA is TGTGCCAGCAGCTTAGCAGAGCGGGAGCAGTTCTTC.

This clone was observed a single time. The CDR3, as DNA: TGTGCCAGCAGCCAAACTCCGGGACAGAACTATGGCTACACCTTC. Residues: CASSQTPGQNYGYTF. The V and J genes are TRBV7-9 and TRBJ1-2; 7 positions match TRBD1. The CDR3 extends over 15 amino acids. Germline loops: CDR1 SEHNR, CDR2 FQNEAQ (reference sequence). V dropped 5 bases and J dropped 2; count of bases not matched to a gene: 8. Full variable domain (missing parts from reference TRBV7-9 and TRBJ1-2): DTGVSQNPRHKITKRGQNVTFRCDPISEHNRLYWYRQTLGQGPEFLTYFQNEAQLEKSRLLSDRFSAERPKGSFSTLEIQRTEQGDSAMYLCASSQTPGQNYGYTFGSGTRLTVV.

The count of this clone is one. The J gene is TRBJ1-1, the V gene TRBV10-3; no clear D. The CDR3 is 13 amino acids. Germline loops: CDR1 ENHRY, CDR2 SYGVKD. The germline V and J ends were trimmed by 4 bases and 5 bases, with 11 bases remaining between them. The CDR3 spells CAISVGIATEAFF. In DNA form, the CDR3 reads TGTGCCATCAGTGTTGGGATAGCAACTGAAGCTTTCTTT.

This chain uses TRBV7-8 with TRBJ1-6; 7 bases match TRBD1. Germline CDR1 reads SGHVS; CDR2 reads FQNEAQ. The CDR3 spans 16 residues. V lost 4 bases and J lost 4; bases outside the gene matches: 7. The CDR3 DNA reads TGTGCCAGCAGCTCTAGGGGGACAGCATATAATTCACCCCTCCACTTT. Translating gives CASSSRGTAYNSPLHF.

The chain carries TRBV4-2 and TRBJ1-4, with 8 bases that match TRBD1. This CDR3 spans 15 amino acids. Germline V gene lookup returns CDR1 LGHNA and CDR2 YNFKEQ. Trimming removed 1 base from V and 6 bases from J; junction bases left unmatched: 4. The CDR3: CASSQAQGQDEKLFF. As DNA, the CDR3 is TGTGCCAGCAGCCAAGCCCAGGGACAGGATGAAAAACTGTTTTTT.

The chain links TRBV6-1 to TRBJ2-1, with unresolved D. CDR3 size: 15 residues. V was pared by 1 base and J by 0 bases, with 7 bases between. Germline CDR1 and CDR2: MNHNS and SASEGT. The CDR3 reads CASSEDSRSYNEQFF. DNA of the CDR3: TGTGCCAGCAGTGAAGACTCCCGCTCCTACAATGAGCAGTTCTTC.

This clone has a single count. V usage is TRBV10-3 and J usage is TRBJ1-1; D is perhaps TRBD1 (5 bases). CDR1 ENHRY and CDR2 SYGVKD come from the germline V gene. The V gene lost 2 bases and the J gene lost 0 bases, with 10 bases spanning the gap. This CDR3 has 15 residues. The CDR3 DNA follows: TGTGCCATCAGTGAGAGCCAGGGCATGAACACTGAAGCTTTCTTT. This codes for CAISESQGMNTEAFF.

V usage is TRBV9 and J usage is TRBJ1-6; no clear D gene. This CDR3 is built from 13 residues. The ends were cut back, 0 bases at V and 9 bases at J, with 7 bases in the middle. The V gene's germline CDR1 is SGDLS and CDR2 YYNGEE. The CDR3 coding sequence is TGTGCCAGCAGCGTAGATTGGAGTTCACCCCTCCACTTT. It translates to CASSVDWSSPLHF.

The gene calls are TRBV20-1 and TRBJ2-1; D unresolved. The CDR3 has 12 residues. CDR1 is DFQATT and CDR2 is SNEGSKA in the germline V gene (reference sequence). V was clipped by 3 bases and J by 5 bases, with 8 bases between them. The DNA of the CDR3 is TGCAGTGCTAGTCGTCACAACAATGAGCAGTTCTTC. It encodes CSASRHNNEQFF.

The chain employs TRBV6-2 or TRBV6-3 and TRBJ1-1; 7 nucleotides align to TRBD1. From germline, CDR1 is MNHEY and CDR2 SVGEGT. The CDR3 spans 12 residues. The ends lost 2 bases at V and 11 bases at J; junction bases unmatched: 5. CDR3 region: CASSYRGTAAFF. The DNA for the CDR3 is TGTGCCAGCAGTTACCGCGGGACAGCTGCTTTCTTT.

This chain joins TRBV7-8 and TRBJ2-1; 9 nucleotides match TRBD2. This CDR3 comprises 18 residues. Germline V gene sequence: CDR1 SGHVS, CDR2 FQNEAQ. V shed 2 bases, J shed 4 bases, and the junction held 12 bases outside the gene matches. The CDR3 loop reads CASSLLGGRARSYNEQFF. In DNA form, the CDR3 reads TGTGCCAGCAGCTTACTGGGCGGGAGGGCCCGATCTTACAATGAGCAGTTCTTC. The full variable domain, rest sourced from reference TRBV7-8 and TRBJ2-1, is GAGVSQSPRYKVAKRGQDVALRCDPISGHVSLFWYQQALGQGPEFLTYFQNEAQLDKSGLPSDRFFAERPEGSVSTLKIQRTQQEDSAVYLCASSLLGGRARSYNEQFFGPGTRLTVL.

The genes are TRBV19 and TRBJ1-2; 9 bases map to TRBD1. CDR1 is LNHDA, CDR2 SQIVND, per germline (reference sequence). The V gene end was trimmed by 5 bases and the J gene end by 8 bases; junction bases not matched to a gene: 15. This CDR3 is built from 16 residues. The CDR3 sequence is CASSWERGTGSDGYTF. The DNA for the CDR3 is TGTGCCAGTAGTTGGGAGCGCGGGACAGGGTCGGACGGCTACACCTTC.

The gene calls are TRBV6-1 and TRBJ1-5; tentatively, D is TRBD1 (5 bases). V was shortened by 3 bases and J by 5 bases, with 14 bases between the two germline ends. CDR3 length equals 15 residues. Germline lookup yields CDR1 MNHNS and CDR2 SASEGT. As DNA, the CDR3 is TGTGCCAGCAGTGACCGGGGGGGGGATCATCAGCCCCAGCATTTT. As protein: CASSDRGGDHQPQHF.

The genes are TRBV12-3 or TRBV12-4 and TRBJ2-3; the match to TRBD2 covers 9 bases. V lost 8 bases and J lost 3; bases outside the gene matches: 0. The CDR3 has 12 amino acids. The DNA of the CDR3 is TGTGCCAGCGGACTAGCGACAGATACGCAGTATTTT. It specifies CASGLATDTQYF.